This is a list of T cell receptor beta chains from one sample in a study of shared clonotypes between healthy human individuals. Some clones are missing from TCRdb's copy, which holds only in-frame ones; the method was immunoSEQ multiplex PCR. The repertoire consists of over a million clones, with more than 95% occurring once and the leading ten covering roughly 1.1%. Sequencing input: naive CD4+ T cells sorted from blood. These receptor sequences come from a man younger than 40 in good health. The CDR3 runs from the conserved cysteine through the conserved F or W. The order of the fields is CDR3 length, J gene, D gene, clone size, V gene, CDR3 protein, CDR3 DNA. D genes are given only for firm matches. Size is stated for part of the rows, as once, few or many counts, or as a class when the clone is expanded.

15 | TRBJ1-1 | - | - | TRBV16 | CASSQSTAGKTEAFF | TGTGCCAGCAGCCAATCGACGGCTGGGAAGACTGAAGCTTTCTTT
14 | TRBJ2-3 | TRBD2 | - | TRBV5-1 | CASSPTGGKDTQYF | TGCGCCAGCAGCCCTACGGGAGGGAAGGATACGCAGTATTTT
15 | TRBJ2-3 | - | - | TRBV4-1 | CASSQGPGRADTQYF | TGCGCCAGCAGCCAAGGACCTGGTAGGGCAGATACGCAGTATTTT
20 | TRBJ1-4 | TRBD1 | - | TRBV18 | CASSPRTRDRGRPTNEKLFF | TGTGCCAGCTCACCAAGGACCCGGGACAGGGGGCGTCCAACTAATGAAAAACTGTTTTTT
14 | TRBJ1-3 | - | - | TRBV9 | CASSVQGVGNTIYF | TGTGCCAGCAGCGTACAGGGTGTTGGAAACACCATATATTTT
16 | TRBJ2-5 | TRBD2 | - | TRBV6-5 | CASSWTSGSNGETQYF | TGTGCCAGCAGTTGGACTAGCGGGAGCAACGGAGAGACCCAGTACTTC
16 | TRBJ2-5 | TRBD2 | - | TRBV6-5 | CASSYSPPRGRETQYF | TGTGCCAGCAGTTACTCCCCTCCTCGCGGGAGAGAGACCCAGTACTTC
15 | TRBJ1-1 | - | - | TRBV6-5 | CASSYFGKGLGAAFF | TGTGCCAGCAGTTACTTCGGAAAGGGCTTGGGGGCAGCTTTCTTT
14 | TRBJ2-3 | - | - | TRBV10-3 | CAISSPGLPDTQYF | TGTGCCATCAGCTCGCCCGGACTACCAGATACGCAGTATTTT
15 | TRBJ1-5 | - | - | TRBV27 | CASSPSTLSHQPQHF | TGTGCCAGCAGTCCGTCGACACTGAGCCATCAGCCCCAGCATTTT
16 | TRBJ2-1 | - | once | TRBV5-1 | CASSRETGNSYNEQFF | TGCGCCAGCAGCAGGGAAACGGGGAACTCCTACAATGAGCAGTTCTTC
13 | TRBJ2-5 | - | - | TRBV9 | CASSAGPQETQYF | TGTGCCAGCAGCGCCGGACCTCAAGAGACCCAGTACTTC
19 | TRBJ1-3 | TRBD1 | - | TRBV7-9 | CASSRPGTDPFFGGNTIYF | TGTGCCAGCAGTCGTCCGGGGACAGATCCCTTTTTTGGTGGAAACACCATATATTTT
15 | TRBJ2-7 | TRBD1 | - | TRBV5-4 | CASSSSTQGAYEQYF | TGTGCCAGCAGCTCGTCCACACAGGGGGCCTACGAGCAGTACTTC
13 | TRBJ1-1 | - | - | TRBV9 | CASSAGRSTEAFF | TGTGCCAGCAGCGCCGGACGGAGCACTGAAGCTTTCTTT
15 | TRBJ1-1 | TRBD1 | - | TRBV5-1 | CASSPPGQPNTEAFF | TGCGCCAGCAGCCCTCCGGGACAGCCGAACACTGAAGCTTTCTTT
15 | TRBJ2-1 | - | - | TRBV2 | CASSEWVKAYNEQFF | TGTGCCAGCAGTGAGTGGGTCAAAGCCTACAATGAGCAGTTCTTC
14 | TRBJ1-1 | TRBD1 | - | TRBV6-5 | CASSYHRGKTEAFF | TGTGCCAGCAGTTACCACAGGGGGAAGACTGAAGCTTTCTTT
15 | TRBJ2-7 | - | - | TRBV2 | CASSGNRVSSYEQYF | TGTGCCAGCAGTGGGAACAGGGTGTCATCCTACGAGCAGTACTTC
13 | TRBJ1-1 | - | - | TRBV6-5 | CASSYSRHGRAFF | TGTGCCAGCAGTTACTCGAGACACGGAAGGGCTTTCTTT
11 | TRBJ1-2 | - | once | TRBV5-4 | CASSLTGGYTF | TGTGCCAGCAGCTTGACTGGAGGCTACACCTTC
11 | TRBJ2-2 | - | - | TRBV29-1 | CSVEVGGELFF | TGCAGCGTTGAAGTCGGGGGCGAGCTGTTTTTT
13 | TRBJ2-3 | - | - | TRBV10-3 | CAISEDITDTQYF | TGTGCCATCAGTGAAGACATCACAGATACGCAGTATTTT
14 | TRBJ2-2 | - | - | TRBV19 | CASSIGLLTGELFF | TGTGCCAGTAGTATAGGCCTCTTGACCGGGGAGCTGTTTTTT
14 | TRBJ2-3 | - | few | TRBV15 | CATSRGSFTDTQYF | TGTGCCACCAGCAGAGGATCCTTCACAGATACGCAGTATTTT
20 | TRBJ2-2 | TRBD2 | - | TRBV5-5 | CASSLGLSGLAGGYAGELFF | TGTGCCAGCAGCTTGGGGCTTTCCGGACTAGCGGGAGGTTATGCCGGGGAGCTGTTTTTT
14 | TRBJ2-1 | - | - | TRBV5-4 | CASSLDLRNPEEFF | TGTGCCAGCAGCCTTGACTTGCGGAATCCCGAGGAGTTCTTC
18 | TRBJ2-5 | - | - | TRBV5-4 | CASSLVRTSLPLQETQYF | TGTGCCAGCAGCTTGGTCAGAACTTCTCTACCTCTCCAAGAGACCCAGTACTTC
17 | TRBJ2-2 | TRBD2 | - | TRBV5-6 | CASSLQVGSGSIGELFF | TGTGCCAGCAGCCTTCAAGTCGGTAGCGGGAGCATCGGGGAGCTGTTTTTT
16 | TRBJ1-1 | TRBD1 | - | TRBV18 | CASSQGTGQGNTEAFF | TGTGCCAGCTCGCAAGGGACAGGGCAAGGGAACACTGAAGCTTTCTTT
12 | TRBJ2-3 | TRBD2 | - | TRBV29-1 | CSVLAGADTQYF | TGCAGCGTCCTAGCGGGAGCAGATACGCAGTATTTT
16 | TRBJ2-7 | - | - | TRBV14 | CASSQLIGRASYEQYF | TGTGCCAGCAGCCAGCTTATCGGGAGAGCCTCCTACGAGCAGTACTTC
15 | TRBJ2-5 | TRBD2 | - | TRBV6-1 | CASSEAPAGGETQYF | TGTGCCAGCAGTGAAGCTCCAGCGGGAGGGGAGACCCAGTACTTC
14 | TRBJ2-5 | TRBD2 | - | TRBV7-7 | CASSLAGTIETQYF | TGTGCCAGCAGCTTAGCCGGGACTATAGAGACCCAGTACTTC
11 | TRBJ2-2 | - | - | TRBV20-1 | CSAEGAGELFF | TGCAGTGCTGAGGGGGCCGGGGAGCTGTTTTTT
12 | TRBJ2-3 | - | - | TRBV7-9 | CASSLVGDTQYF | TGTGCCAGCAGCTTAGTGGGAGATACGCAGTATTTT
13 | TRBJ2-7 | TRBD1 | - | TRBV6-1 | CASTRQGANEQYF | TGTGCCAGCACTAGACAGGGGGCCAACGAGCAGTACTTC
14 | TRBJ2-7 | - | once | TRBV25-1 | CASSERDTAYEQYF | TGTGCCAGCAGTGAGCGGGACACCGCCTACGAGCAGTACTTC
14 | TRBJ1-1 | TRBD1 | - | TRBV27 | CASKLGQGTWVAFF | TGTGCCAGCAAGTTGGGACAGGGGACTTGGGTAGCTTTCTTT
16 | TRBJ1-3 | TRBD1 | - | TRBV10-3 | CAIREGTGEKRNTIYF | TGTGCCATCAGGGAGGGGACAGGGGAAAAAAGAAACACCATATATTTT